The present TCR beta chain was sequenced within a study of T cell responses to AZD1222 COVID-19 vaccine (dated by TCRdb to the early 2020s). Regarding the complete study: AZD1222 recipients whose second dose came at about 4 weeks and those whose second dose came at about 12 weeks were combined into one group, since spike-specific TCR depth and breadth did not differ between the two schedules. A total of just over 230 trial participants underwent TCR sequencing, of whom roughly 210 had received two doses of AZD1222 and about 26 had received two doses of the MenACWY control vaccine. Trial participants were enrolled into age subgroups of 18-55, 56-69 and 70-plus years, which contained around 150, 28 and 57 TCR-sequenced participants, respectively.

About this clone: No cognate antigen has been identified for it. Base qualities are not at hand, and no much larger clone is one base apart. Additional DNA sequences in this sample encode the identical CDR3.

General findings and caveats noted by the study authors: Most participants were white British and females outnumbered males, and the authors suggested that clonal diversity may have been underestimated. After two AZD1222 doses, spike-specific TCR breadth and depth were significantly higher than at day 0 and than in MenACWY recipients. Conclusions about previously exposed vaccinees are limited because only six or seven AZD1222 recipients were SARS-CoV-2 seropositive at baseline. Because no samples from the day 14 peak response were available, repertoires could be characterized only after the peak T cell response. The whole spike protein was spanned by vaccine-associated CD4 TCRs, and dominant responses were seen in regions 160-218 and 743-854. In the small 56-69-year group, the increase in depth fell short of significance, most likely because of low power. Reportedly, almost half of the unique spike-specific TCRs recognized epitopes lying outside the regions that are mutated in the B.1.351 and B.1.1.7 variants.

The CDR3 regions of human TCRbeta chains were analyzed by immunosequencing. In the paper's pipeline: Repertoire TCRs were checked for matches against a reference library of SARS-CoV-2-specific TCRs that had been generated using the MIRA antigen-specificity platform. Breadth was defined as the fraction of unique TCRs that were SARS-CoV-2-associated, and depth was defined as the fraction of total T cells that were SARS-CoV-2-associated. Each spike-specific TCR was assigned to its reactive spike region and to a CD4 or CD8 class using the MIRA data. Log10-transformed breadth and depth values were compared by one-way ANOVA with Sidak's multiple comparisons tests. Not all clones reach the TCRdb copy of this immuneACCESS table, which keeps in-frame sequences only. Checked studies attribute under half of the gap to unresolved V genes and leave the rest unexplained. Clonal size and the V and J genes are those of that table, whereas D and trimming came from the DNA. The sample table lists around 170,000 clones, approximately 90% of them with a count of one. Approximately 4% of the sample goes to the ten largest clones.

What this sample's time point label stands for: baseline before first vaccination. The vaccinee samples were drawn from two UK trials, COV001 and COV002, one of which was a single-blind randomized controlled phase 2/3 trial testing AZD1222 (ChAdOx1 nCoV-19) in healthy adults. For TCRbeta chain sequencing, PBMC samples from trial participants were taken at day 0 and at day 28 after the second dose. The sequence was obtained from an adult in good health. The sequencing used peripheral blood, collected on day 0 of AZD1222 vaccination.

The nucleotide sequence reads TGCAGCGTGGAACAAGGGAACTATGGCTACACCTTC. This sequence encodes CSVEQGNYGYTF. The V and J segments used are TRBV29-1 and TRBJ1-2; no D segment can be confidently identified. The CDR3 has 12 amino acids, counting the end cysteine and phenylalanine. Just the 36-base CDR3 DNA is kept, in frame starting at base 1. Relative to germline, V is 6 bases shorter and J is 2 bases shorter, with 10 bases between their ends. Based on the germline V gene, the CDR1 and CDR2 sequences are SQVTM and ANQGSEA.